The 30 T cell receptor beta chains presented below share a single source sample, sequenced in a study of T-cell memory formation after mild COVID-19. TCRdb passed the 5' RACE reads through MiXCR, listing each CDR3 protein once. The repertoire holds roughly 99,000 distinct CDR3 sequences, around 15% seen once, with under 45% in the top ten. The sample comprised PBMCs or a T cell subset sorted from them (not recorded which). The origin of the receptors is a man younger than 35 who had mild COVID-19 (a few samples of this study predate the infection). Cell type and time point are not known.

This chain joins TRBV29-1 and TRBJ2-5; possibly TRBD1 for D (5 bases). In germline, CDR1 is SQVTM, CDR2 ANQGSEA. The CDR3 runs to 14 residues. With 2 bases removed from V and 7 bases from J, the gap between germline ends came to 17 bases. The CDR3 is CSVEIGTGERTQYF. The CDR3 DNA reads TGCAGCGTTGAAATCGGAACAGGCGAGAGGACCCAGTACTTC.

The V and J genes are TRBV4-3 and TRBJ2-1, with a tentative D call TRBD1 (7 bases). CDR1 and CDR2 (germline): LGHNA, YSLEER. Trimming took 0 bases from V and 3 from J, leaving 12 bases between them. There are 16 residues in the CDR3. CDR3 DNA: TGCGCCAGCAGCCAAGATCAGGGGGGTGGCTACAATGAGCAGTTCTTC. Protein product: CASSQDQGGGYNEQFF.

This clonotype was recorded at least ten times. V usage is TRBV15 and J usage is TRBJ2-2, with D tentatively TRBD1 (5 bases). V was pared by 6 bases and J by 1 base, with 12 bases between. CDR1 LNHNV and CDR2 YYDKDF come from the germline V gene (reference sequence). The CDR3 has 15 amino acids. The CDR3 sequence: CATRDRTKNTGELFF. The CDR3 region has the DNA TGTGCCACCAGAGATAGGACAAAGAACACCGGGGAGCTGTTTTTT.

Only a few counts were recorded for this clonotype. The CDR3 region has the DNA TGTGCCTGGACCGAGGGGCATATGAACACTGAAGCTTTCTTT. It translates to CAWTEGHMNTEAFF. The rearrangement uses TRBV30 and TRBJ1-1, with a tentative D call TRBD1 (5 bases). The CDR3 extends over 14 amino acids. CDR1 GTSNPN and CDR2 SVGIG come from the germline V gene (reference sequence). Trimming cost V 4 bases and J 0 bases, with 12 bases left between them.

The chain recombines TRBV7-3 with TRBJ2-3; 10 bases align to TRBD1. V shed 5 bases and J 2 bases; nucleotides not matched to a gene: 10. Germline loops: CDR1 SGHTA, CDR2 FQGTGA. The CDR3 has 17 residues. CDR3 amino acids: CASSQLTGQGPTDTQYF. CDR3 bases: TGTGCCAGCAGCCAACTAACGGGACAGGGGCCCACAGATACGCAGTATTTT.

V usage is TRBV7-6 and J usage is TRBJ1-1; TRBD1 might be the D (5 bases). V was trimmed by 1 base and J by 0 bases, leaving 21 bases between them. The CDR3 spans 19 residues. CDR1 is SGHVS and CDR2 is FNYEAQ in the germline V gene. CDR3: CASSLGGGSTSAMNTEAFF. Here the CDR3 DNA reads TGTGCCAGCAGCTTAGGGGGGGGGTCGACTTCGGCGATGAACACTGAAGCTTTCTTT.

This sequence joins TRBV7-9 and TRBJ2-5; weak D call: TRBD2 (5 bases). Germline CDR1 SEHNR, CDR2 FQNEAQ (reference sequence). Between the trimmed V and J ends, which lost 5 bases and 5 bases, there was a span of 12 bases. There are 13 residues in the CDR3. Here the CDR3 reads CASSPPSLETQYF. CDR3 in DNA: TGTGCCAGCAGCCCCCCTAGCTTGGAGACCCAGTACTTC.

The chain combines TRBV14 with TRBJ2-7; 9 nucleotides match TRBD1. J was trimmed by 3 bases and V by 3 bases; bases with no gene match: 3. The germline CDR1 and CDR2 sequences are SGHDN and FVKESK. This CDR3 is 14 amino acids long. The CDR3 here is CASSQPGQGYEQYF. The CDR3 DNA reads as TGTGCCAGCAGCCAGCCGGGACAGGGCTACGAGCAGTACTTC.

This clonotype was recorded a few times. The CDR3 protein is CASSLQPVVAKNIQYF. In nucleotides, the CDR3 is TGTGCCAGCAGCCTCCAACCCGTGGTAGCCAAAAACATTCAGTACTTC. V is TRBV7-8 and J is TRBJ2-4; no definite D call. CDR1 and CDR2 (germline): SGHVS, FQNEAQ. The CDR3 consists of 16 residues. With 5 bases removed from V and 0 bases from J, the gap between germline ends came to 14 bases.

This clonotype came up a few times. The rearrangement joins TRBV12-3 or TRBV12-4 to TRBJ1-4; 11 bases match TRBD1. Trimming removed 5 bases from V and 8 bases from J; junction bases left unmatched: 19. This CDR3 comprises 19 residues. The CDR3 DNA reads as TGTGCCAGCAGTCAAACTCGGACAGGGGGCGGCTATGAGCGCGAAAAACTGTTTTTT. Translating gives CASSQTRTGGGYEREKLFF.

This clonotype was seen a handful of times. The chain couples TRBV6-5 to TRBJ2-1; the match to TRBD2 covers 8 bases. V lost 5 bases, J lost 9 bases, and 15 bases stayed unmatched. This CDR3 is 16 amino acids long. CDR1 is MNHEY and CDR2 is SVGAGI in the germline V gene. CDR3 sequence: CASSVRRGVSSGEQFF. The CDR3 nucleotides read TGTGCCAGCAGTGTCCGGCGGGGGGTTTCCTCGGGTGAGCAGTTCTTC.

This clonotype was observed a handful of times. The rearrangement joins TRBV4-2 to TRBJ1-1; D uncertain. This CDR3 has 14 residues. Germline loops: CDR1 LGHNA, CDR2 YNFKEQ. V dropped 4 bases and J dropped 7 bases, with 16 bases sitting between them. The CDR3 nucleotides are TGTGCCAGCAGCCCGCAAGGGCGGCTACATGAAGCTTTCTTT. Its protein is CASSPQGRLHEAFF.

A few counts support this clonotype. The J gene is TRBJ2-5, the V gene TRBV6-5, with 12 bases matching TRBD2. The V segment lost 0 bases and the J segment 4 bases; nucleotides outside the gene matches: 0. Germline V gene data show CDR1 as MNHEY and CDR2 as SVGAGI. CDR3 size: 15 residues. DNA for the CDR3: TGTGCCAGCAGTTACTCGACTAGCGGGGGAGAGACCCAGTACTTC. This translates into CASSYSTSGGETQYF.

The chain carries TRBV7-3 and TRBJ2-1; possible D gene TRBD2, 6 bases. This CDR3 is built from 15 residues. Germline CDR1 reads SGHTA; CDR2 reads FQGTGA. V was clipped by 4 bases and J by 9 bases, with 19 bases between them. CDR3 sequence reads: CASSSEVTWGGEQFF. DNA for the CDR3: TGTGCCAGCAGCTCTGAGGTAACGTGGGGAGGTGAGCAGTTCTTC.

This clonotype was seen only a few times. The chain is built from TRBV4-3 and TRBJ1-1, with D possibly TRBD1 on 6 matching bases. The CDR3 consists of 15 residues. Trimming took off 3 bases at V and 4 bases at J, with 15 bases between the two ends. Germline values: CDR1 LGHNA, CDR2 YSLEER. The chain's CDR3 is CASSQTTGGGTEAFF. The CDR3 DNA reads TGCGCCAGCAGCCAGACGACAGGAGGGGGCACTGAAGCTTTCTTT.

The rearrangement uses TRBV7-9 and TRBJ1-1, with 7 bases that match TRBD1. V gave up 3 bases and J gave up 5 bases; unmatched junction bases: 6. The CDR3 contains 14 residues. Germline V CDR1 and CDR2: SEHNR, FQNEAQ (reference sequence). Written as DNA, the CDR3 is TGTGCCAGCAGCTTGGCACAGGGGCGGACTGAAGCTTTCTTT. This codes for CASSLAQGRTEAFF.

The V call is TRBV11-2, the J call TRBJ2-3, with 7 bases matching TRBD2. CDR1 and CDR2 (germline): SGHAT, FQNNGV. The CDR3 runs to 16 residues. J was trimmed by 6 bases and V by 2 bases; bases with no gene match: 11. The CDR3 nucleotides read TGTGCCAGCAGCTTATCCCGGACTAGTCCGTGGGATACGCAGTATTTT. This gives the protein CASSLSRTSPWDTQYF.

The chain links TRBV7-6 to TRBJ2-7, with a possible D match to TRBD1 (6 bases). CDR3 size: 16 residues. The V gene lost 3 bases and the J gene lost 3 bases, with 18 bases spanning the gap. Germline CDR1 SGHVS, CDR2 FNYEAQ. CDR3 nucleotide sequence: TGTGCCAGCAGCTTGACCAGCCAGGGGTCCTTCTACGAGCAGTACTTC. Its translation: CASSLTSQGSFYEQYF.

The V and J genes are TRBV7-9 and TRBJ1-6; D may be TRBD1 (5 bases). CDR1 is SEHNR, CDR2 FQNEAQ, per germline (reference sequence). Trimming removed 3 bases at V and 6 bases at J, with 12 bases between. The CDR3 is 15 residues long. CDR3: CASSFRDSLNSPLHF. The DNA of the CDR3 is TGTGCCAGCAGCTTTCGAGACAGCCTTAATTCACCCCTCCACTTT.

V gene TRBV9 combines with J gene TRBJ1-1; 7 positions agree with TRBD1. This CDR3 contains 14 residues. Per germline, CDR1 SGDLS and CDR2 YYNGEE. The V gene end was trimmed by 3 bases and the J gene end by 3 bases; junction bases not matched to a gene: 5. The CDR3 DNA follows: TGTGCCAGCAGCGACACAGGGGTAGACACTGAAGCTTTCTTT. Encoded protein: CASSDTGVDTEAFF.

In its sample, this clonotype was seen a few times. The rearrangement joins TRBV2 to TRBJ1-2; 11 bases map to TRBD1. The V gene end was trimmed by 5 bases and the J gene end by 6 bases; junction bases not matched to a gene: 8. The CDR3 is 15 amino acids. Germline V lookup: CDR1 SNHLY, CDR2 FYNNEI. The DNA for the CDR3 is TGTGCCAGCAGTCTAAGCCGGACAGGGGGCGATGGCTACACCTTC. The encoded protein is CASSLSRTGGDGYTF.

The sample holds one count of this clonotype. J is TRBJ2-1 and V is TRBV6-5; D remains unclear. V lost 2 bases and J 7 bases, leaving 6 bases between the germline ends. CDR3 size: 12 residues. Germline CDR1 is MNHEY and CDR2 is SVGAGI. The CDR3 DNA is TGTGCCAGCAGTTACCTAGGGAATGAGCAGTTCTTC. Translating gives CASSYLGNEQFF.

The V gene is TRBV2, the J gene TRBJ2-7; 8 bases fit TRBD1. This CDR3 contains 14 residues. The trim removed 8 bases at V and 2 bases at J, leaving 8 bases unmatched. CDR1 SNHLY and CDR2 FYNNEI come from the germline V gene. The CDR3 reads CASFPDRATYEQYV. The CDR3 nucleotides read TGTGCCAGCTTCCCGGACAGGGCCACCTACGAGCAGTACGTC.

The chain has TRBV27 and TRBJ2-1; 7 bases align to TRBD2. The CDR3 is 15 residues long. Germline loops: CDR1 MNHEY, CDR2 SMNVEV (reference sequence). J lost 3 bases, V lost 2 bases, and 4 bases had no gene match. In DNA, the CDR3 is TGTGCCAGCAGTTTAGGTCCGGGGGGCTACAATGAGCAGTTCTTC. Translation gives CASSLGPGGYNEQFF.

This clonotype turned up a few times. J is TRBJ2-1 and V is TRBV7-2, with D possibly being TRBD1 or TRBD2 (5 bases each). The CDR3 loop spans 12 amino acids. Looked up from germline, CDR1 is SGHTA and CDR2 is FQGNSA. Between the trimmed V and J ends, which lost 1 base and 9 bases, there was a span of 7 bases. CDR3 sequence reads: CASSLGGIEQFF. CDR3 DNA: TGTGCCAGCAGCTTAGGGGGGATTGAGCAGTTCTTC. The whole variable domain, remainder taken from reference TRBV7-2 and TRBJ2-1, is GAGVSQSPSNKVTEKGKDVELRCDPISGHTALYWYRQSLGQGLEFLIYFQGNSAPDKSGLPSDRFSAERTGGSVSTLTIQRTQQEDSAVYLCASSLGGIEQFFGPGTRLTVL.

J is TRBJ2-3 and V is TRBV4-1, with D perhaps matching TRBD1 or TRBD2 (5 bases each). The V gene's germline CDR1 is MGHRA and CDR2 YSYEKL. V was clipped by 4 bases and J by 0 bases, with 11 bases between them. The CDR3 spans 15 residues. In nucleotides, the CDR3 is TGCGCCAGCAGCCCAGCGAGGGGAAGCACAGATACGCAGTATTTT. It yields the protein CASSPARGSTDTQYF.

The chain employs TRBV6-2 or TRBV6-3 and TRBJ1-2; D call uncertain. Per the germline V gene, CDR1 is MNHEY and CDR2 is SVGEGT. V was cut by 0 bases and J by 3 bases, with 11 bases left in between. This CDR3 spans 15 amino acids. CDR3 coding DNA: TGTGCCAGCAGTTACTCTTTCGCGGCCTACTATGGCTACACCTTC. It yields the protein CASSYSFAAYYGYTF.

The CDR3 DNA follows: TGTGCCAGCAGCCCCTGGGAGGGGAGGAACACCGGGGAGCTGTTTTTT. Its protein product is CASSPWEGRNTGELFF. V and J are TRBV11-2 and TRBJ2-2; TRBD2 matches at 7 bases. The CDR3 sequence is 16 residues long. V shed 5 bases and J 1 base; nucleotides not matched to a gene: 7. CDR1 SGHAT and CDR2 FQNNGV come from the germline V gene. The full variable domain, completed using reference TRBV11-2 and TRBJ2-2, is EAGVAQSPRYKIIEKRQSVAFWCNPISGHATLYWYQQILGQGPKLLIQFQNNGVVDDSQLPKDRFSAERLKGVDSTLKIQPAKLEDSAVYLCASSPWEGRNTGELFFGEGSRLTVL.

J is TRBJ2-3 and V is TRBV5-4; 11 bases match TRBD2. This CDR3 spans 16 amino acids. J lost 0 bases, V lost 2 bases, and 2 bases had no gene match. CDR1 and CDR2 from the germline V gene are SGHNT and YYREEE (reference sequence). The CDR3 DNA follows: TGTGCCAGCAGCTTCGGGACTAGCGGTAGCACAGATACGCAGTATTTT. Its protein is CASSFGTSGSTDTQYF.

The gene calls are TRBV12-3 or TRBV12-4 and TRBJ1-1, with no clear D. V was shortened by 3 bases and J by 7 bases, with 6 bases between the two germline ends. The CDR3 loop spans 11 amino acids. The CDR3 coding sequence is TGTGCCAGCAGTTTTCAAAGTGAAGCTTTCTTT. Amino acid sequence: CASSFQSEAFF.